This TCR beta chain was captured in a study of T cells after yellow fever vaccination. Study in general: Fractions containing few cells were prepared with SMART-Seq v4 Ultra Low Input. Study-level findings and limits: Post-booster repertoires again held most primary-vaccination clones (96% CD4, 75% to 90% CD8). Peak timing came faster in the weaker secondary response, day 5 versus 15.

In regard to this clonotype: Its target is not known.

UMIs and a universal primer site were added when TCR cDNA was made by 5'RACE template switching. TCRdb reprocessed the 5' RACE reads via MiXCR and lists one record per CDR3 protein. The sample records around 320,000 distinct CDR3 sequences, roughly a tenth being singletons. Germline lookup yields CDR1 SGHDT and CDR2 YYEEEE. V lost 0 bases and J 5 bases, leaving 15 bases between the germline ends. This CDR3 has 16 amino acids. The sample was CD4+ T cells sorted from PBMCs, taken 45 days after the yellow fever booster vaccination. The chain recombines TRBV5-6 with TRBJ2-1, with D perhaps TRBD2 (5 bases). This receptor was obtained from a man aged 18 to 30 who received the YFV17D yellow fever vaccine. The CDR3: CASSLDRGWPNNEQFF. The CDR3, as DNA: TGTGCCAGCAGCTTGGATCGGGGTTGGCCAAACAATGAGCAGTTCTTC.